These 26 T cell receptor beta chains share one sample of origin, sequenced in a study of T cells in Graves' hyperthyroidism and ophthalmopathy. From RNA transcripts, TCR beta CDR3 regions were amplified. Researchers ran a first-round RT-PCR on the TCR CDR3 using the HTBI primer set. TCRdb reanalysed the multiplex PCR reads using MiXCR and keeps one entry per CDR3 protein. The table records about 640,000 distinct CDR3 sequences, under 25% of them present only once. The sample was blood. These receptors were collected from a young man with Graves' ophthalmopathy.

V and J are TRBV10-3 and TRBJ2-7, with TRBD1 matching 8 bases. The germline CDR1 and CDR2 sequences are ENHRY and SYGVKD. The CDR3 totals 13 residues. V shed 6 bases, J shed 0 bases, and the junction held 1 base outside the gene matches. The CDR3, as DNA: TGTGCCATCAGGGGACAGGACTCCTACGAGCAGTACTTC. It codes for CAIRGQDSYEQYF.

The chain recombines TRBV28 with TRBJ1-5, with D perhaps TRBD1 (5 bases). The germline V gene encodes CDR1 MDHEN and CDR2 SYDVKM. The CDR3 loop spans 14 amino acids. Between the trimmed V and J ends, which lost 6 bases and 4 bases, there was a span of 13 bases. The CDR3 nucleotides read TGTGCCAGCAGACCCGGGACCGTTAATCAGCCCCAGCATTTT. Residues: CASRPGTVNQPQHF.

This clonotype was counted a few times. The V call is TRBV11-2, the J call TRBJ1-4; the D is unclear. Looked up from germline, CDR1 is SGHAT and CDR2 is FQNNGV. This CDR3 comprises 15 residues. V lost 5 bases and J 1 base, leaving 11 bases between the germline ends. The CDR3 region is CASSDTWGTNEKLFF. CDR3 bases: TGTGCCAGCAGCGACACCTGGGGAACTAATGAAAAACTGTTTTTT.

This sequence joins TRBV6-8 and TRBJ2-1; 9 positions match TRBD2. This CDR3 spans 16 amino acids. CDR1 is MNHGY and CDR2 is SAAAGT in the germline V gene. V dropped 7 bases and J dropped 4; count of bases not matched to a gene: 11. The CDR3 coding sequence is TGTGCCAGCACCGGCTCGACTAGCGGAGAATACAATGAGCAGTTCTTC. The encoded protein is CASTGSTSGEYNEQFF.

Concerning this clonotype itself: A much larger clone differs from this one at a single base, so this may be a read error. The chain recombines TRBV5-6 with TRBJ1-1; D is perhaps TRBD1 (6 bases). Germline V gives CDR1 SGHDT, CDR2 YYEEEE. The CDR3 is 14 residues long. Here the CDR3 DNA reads TGTGCCGGCAGCTGGGCCGGGACACTTAATGAAGCTTTCTTT. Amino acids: CAGSWAGTLNEAFF.

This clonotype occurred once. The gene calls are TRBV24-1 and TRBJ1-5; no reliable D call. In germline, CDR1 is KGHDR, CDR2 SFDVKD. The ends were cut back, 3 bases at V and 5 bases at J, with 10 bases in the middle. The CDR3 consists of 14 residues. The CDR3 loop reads CATSDPDTYQPQHF. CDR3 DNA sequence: TGTGCCACCAGTGATCCCGACACTTATCAGCCCCAGCATTTT.

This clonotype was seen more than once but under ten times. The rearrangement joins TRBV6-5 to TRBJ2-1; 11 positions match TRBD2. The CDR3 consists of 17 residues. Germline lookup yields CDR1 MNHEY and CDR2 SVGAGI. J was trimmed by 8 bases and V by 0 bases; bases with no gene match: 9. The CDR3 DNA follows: TGTGCCAGCAGTTACTCGACGACTAGCGGGAAAGTGGATGAGCAGTTCTTC. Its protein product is CASSYSTTSGKVDEQFF.

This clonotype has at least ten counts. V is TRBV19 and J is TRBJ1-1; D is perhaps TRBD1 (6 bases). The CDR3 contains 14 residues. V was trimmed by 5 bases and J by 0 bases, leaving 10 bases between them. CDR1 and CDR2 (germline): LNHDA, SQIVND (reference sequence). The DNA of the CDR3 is TGTGCCAGTAGTCGACAGGTGATGAACACTGAAGCTTTCTTT. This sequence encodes CASSRQVMNTEAFF.

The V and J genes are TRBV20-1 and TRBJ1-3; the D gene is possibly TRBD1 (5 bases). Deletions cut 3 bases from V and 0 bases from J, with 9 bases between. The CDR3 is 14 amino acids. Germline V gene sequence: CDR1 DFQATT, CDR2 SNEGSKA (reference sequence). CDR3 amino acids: CSARGRSSGNTIYF. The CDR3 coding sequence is TGCAGTGCTAGGGGACGCTCCTCTGGAAACACCATATATTTT.

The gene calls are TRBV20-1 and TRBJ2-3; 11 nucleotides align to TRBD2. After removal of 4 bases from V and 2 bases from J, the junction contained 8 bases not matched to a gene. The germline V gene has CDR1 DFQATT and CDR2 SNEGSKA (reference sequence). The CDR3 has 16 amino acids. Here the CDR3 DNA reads TGCAGTGCTAAACCGGGACTAGCGGTTCTCACAGATACGCAGTATTTT. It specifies CSAKPGLAVLTDTQYF.

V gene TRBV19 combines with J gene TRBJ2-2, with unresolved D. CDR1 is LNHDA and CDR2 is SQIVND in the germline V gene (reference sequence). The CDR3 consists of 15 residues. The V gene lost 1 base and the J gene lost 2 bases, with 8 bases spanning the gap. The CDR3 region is CASSIAVYNTGELFF. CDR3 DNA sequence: TGTGCCAGTAGTATAGCGGTCTACAACACCGGGGAGCTGTTTTTT.

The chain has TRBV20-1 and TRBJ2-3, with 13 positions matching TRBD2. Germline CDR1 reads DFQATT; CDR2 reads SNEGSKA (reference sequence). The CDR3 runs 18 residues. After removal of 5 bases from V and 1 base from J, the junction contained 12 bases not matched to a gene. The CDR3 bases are TGCAGTGCTCCCGGACTAGCGGGAGAACCCGACCGCACAGATACGCAGTATTTT. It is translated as CSAPGLAGEPDRTDTQYF.

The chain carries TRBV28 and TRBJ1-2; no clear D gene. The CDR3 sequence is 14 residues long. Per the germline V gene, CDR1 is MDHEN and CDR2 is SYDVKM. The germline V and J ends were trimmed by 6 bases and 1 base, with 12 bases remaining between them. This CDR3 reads CASRKTEFNYGYTF. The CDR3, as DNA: TGTGCCAGCAGAAAGACGGAATTTAACTATGGCTACACCTTC.

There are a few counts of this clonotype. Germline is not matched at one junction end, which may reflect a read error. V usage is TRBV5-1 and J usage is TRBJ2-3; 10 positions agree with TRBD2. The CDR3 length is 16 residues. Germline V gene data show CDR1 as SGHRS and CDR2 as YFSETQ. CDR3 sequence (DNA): TGTGCCAGCAGCCCCTCCGGGACTAGCGGCACAGATACGCAGTATTTT. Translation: CASSPSGTSGTDTQYF.

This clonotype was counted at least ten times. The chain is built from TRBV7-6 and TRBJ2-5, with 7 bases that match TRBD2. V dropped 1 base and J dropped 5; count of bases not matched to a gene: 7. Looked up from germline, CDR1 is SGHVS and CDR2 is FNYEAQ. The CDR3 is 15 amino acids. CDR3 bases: TGTGCCAGCAGCTTAGGTGGGAGGGCCTACGAGACCCAGTACTTC. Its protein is CASSLGGRAYETQYF.

The CDR3 reads CASSPRLAGANGELFF. As DNA, the CDR3 is TGCGCCAGCAGTCCCAGACTAGCGGGGGCGAACGGGGAGCTGTTTTTT. The chain combines TRBV10-1 with TRBJ2-2; 12 bases are shared with TRBD2. J was trimmed by 7 bases and V by 5 bases; bases with no gene match: 8. There are 16 residues in the CDR3. The germline V gene encodes CDR1 WNHNN and CDR2 SYGVQD (reference sequence).

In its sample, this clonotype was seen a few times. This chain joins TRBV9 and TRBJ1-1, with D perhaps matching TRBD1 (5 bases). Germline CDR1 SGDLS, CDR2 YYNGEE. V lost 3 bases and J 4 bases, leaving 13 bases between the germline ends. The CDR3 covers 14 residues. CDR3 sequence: CASSAQVGGTEAFF. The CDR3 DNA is TGTGCCAGCAGCGCACAGGTCGGGGGCACTGAAGCTTTCTTT.

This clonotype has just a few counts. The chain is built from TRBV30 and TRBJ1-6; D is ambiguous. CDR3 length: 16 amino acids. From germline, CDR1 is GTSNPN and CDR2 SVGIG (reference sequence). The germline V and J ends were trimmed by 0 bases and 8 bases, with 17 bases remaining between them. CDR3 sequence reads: CAWSVGYQQAYSPLHF. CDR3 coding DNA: TGTGCCTGGAGTGTTGGGTATCAGCAGGCGTATTCACCCCTCCACTTT.

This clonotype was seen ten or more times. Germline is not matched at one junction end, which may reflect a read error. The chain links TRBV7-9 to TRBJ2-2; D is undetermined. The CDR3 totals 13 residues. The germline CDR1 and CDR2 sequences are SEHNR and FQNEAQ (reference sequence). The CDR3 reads CASSLVGSGELFF. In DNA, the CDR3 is TGCGCCAGCAGCTTGGTAGGGTCCGGGGAGCTGTTTTTT.

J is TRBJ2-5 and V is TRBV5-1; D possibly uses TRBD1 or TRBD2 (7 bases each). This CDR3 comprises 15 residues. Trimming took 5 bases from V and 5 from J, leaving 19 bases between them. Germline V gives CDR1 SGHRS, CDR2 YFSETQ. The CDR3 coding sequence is TGCGCCAGCAGAAGGGAGGGGGCGCCTCTCGAGACCCAGTACTTC. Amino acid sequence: CASRREGAPLETQYF.

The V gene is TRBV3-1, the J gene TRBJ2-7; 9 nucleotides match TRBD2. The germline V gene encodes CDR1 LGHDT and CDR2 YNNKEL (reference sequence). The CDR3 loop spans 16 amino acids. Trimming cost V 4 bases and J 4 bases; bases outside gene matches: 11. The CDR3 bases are TGTGCCAGCAGCCTCAGGGAAGCGGGAGGTGTTTACGAGCAGTACTTC. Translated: CASSLREAGGVYEQYF.

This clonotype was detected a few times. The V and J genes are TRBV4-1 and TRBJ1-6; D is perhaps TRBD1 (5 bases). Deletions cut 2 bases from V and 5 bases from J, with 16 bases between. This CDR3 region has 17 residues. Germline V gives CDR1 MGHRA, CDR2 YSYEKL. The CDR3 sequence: CASSQKGFGSNNSPLHF. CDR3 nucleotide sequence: TGCGCCAGCAGCCAAAAGGGGTTTGGCAGTAATAATTCACCCCTCCACTTT.

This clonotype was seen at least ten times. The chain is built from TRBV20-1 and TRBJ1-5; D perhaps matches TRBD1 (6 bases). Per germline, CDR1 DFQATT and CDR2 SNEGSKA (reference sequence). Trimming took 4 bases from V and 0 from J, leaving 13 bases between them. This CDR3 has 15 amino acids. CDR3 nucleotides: TGCAGTGCTACTCCAGGGGACTATAGCAATCAGCCCCAGCATTTT. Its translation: CSATPGDYSNQPQHF.

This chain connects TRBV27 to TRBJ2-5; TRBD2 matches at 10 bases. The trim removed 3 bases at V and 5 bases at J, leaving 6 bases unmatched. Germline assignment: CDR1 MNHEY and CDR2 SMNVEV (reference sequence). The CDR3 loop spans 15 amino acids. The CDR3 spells CASSFSEAGGETQYF. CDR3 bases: TGTGCCAGCAGTTTCTCCGAAGCGGGAGGGGAGACCCAGTACTTC.

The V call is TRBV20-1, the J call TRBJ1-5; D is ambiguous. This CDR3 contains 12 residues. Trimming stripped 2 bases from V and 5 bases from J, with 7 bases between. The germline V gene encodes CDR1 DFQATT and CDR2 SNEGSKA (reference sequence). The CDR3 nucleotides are TGCAGTGCTAGAAGGAAGGATCAGCCCCAGCATTTT. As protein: CSARRKDQPQHF.

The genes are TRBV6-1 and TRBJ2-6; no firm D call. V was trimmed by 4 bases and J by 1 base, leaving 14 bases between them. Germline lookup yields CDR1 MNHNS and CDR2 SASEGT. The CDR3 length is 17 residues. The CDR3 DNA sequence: TGTGCCAGCAGTGGGGGTCTTGCAACTTCTGGGGCCAACGTCCTGACTTTC. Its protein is CASSGGLATSGANVLTF.